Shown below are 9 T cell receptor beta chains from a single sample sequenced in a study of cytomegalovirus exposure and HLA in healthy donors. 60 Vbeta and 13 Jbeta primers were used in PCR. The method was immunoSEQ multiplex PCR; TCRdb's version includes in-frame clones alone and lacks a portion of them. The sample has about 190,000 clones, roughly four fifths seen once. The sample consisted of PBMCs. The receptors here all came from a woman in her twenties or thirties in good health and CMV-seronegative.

Here the CDR3 reads CASSSPGQGVGSPLHF. The CDR3 DNA follows: TGTGCCAGCAGCTCTCCCGGACAGGGAGTAGGGTCACCCCTCCACTTT. The chain is built from TRBV5-4 and TRBJ1-6; 8 positions agree with TRBD1. With V trimmed by 3 bases and J by 10 bases, 12 bases remained unmatched. The CDR3 is made up of 16 amino acids. Germline CDR1 reads SGHNT; CDR2 reads YYREEE (reference sequence).

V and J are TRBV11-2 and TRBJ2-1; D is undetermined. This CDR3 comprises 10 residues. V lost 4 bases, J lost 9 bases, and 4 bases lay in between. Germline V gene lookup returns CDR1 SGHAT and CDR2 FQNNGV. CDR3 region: CASSSGEQFF. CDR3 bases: TGTGCCAGCAGCTCGGGTGAGCAGTTCTTC.

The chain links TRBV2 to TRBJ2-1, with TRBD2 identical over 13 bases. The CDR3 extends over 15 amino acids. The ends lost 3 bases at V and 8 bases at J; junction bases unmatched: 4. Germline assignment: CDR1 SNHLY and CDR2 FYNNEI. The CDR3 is CASSEGLAGIDEQFF. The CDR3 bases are TGTGCCAGCAGTGAGGGACTAGCGGGAATTGATGAGCAGTTCTTC.

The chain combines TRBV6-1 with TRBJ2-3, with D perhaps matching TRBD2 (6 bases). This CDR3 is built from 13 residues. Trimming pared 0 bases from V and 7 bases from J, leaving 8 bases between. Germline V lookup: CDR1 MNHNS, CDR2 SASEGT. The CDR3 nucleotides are TGTGCCAGCAGTGAAGCGCGGGGAAATACGCAGTATTTT. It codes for CASSEARGNTQYF.

CDR3 nucleotides: TGTGCCAGCAACGAAGTACGTTCGGACAGCTACGAGCAGTACTTC. Its translation is CASNEVRSDSYEQYF. This chain joins TRBV2 and TRBJ2-7; maybe TRBD1 (6 bases). Trimming shortened V by 7 bases and J by 3 bases, and 19 bases separated the two germline ends. The CDR3 sequence is 15 residues long. Germline lookup yields CDR1 SNHLY and CDR2 FYNNEI.

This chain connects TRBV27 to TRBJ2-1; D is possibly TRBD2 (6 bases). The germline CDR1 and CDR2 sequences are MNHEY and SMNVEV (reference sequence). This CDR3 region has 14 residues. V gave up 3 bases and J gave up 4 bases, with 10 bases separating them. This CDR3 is CASSFGGAYNEQFF. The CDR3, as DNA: TGTGCCAGCAGTTTTGGCGGGGCTTACAATGAGCAGTTCTTC.

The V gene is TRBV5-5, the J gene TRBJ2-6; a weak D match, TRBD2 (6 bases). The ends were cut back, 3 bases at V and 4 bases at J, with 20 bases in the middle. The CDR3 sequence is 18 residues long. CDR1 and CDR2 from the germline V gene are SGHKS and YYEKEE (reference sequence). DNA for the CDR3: TGTGCCAGCAGCTCGCTATCTTGGGGGGAGAGGGGGGCCAACGTCCTGACTTTC. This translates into CASSSLSWGERGANVLTF.

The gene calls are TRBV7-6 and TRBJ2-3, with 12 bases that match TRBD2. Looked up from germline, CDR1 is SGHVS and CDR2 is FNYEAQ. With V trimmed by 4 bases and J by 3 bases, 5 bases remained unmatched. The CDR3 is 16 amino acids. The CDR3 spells CASSWAGTSGTDTQYF. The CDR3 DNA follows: TGTGCCAGCAGCTGGGCCGGGACTAGCGGGACAGATACGCAGTATTTT.

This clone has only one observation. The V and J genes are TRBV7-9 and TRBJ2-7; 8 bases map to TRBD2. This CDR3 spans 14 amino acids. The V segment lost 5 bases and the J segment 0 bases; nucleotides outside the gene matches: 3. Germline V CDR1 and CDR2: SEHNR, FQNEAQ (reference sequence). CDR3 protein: CASSPTSGSYEQYF. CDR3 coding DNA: TGTGCCAGCAGCCCTACTAGCGGCTCCTACGAGCAGTACTTC. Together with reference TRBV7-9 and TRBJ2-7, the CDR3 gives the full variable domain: DTGVSQNPRHKITKRGQNVTFRCDPISEHNRLYWYRQTLGQGPEFLTYFQNEAQLEKSRLLSDRFSAERPKGSFSTLEIQRTEQGDSAMYLCASSPTSGSYEQYFGPGTRLTVT.